This T cell receptor beta chain stems from a study of OX40 agonist ivuxolimab in advanced cancers. General study findings and limits: Expanded clones were, on average, more numerous in CD8+ T cells than in CD4+.

Looked up from germline, CDR1 is SGHVS and CDR2 is FNYEAQ. The V gene end was trimmed by 5 bases and the J gene end by 5 bases; junction bases not matched to a gene: 19. The CDR3 sequence is 18 residues long. Worth noting for this clone: Its antigen is currently unknown.

Generated by immunoSEQ multiplex PCR, the TCRdb table keeps only in-frame clones and is missing some. The sample has 77,000 or so clones; 70% to 85% are singletons. The sample here was CD4+ or CD8+ T cells sorted from blood, taken in a trial of the OX40 agonist ivuxolimab. The clonotype originates from an adult with an advanced solid tumor such as melanoma, head and neck, liver or kidney cancer. J is TRBJ1-2 and V is TRBV7-6; 8 nucleotides align to TRBD1. CDR3 coding DNA: TGTGCCAGCAGCGAATGGGGGGACAGGCCAAGACGTGGGTATGGCTACACCTTC. Residues: CASSEWGDRPRRGYGYTF.